Listed below are T cell receptor beta chains from one sample, sequenced in a study of cytomegalovirus exposure and HLA in healthy donors. Profiling relied on immunoSEQ multiplex PCR, and the TCRdb table lists in-frame clones only, not all of them. Of 89,000 or so clones in the sample, roughly 77% were seen once. The sequenced sample consisted of PBMCs. These receptors were taken from a man aged 55 to 70 in good health and CMV-seronegative. Both conserved end residues are trimmed from each CDR3.

J gene | V gene | CDR3 protein
TRBJ1-1 | TRBV29-1 | SARQGERRVF
TRBJ2-6 | TRBV29-1 | SYTGGTGANVLT
TRBJ1-1 | TRBV29-1 | SVARSGGTEAF
TRBJ1-5 | TRBV6-6 | ASSYAGSNQPQH
TRBJ2-3 | TRBV7-3 | ASSLMASTDTQY
TRBJ1-1 | TRBV18 | ASPLGAVNTEAF
TRBJ1-2 | TRBV11-1 | ASSRRGNYGYT
TRBJ1-1 | TRBV9 | ASSTGTGPPWGTEAF
TRBJ1-2 | TRBV2 | ASSEGQKYGYT
TRBJ2-1 | TRBV7-3 | ASSEGGPLSYNEQF
TRBJ2-2 | TRBV10-2 | ASRAVHTGELF
TRBJ2-1 | TRBV5-6 | ASSYWTSGLSYNEQF
TRBJ1-2 | TRBV6-1 | ASSEEGQGVSGYT
TRBJ1-1 | TRBV5-1 | ASSLREGGNTEAF
TRBJ2-1 | TRBV6-5 | ASSFLAGASNEQF
TRBJ1-4 | TRBV6-4 | ASSPNHLATNEKLF
TRBJ2-2 | TRBV5-4 | ASSSRSPGTGKISGELF
TRBJ2-3 | TRBV19 | ASSITRGPSTDTQY
TRBJ2-3 | TRBV29-1 | SVKTGIRPTDTQY
TRBJ2-1 | TRBV7-9 | ASRRSRDYGNEQF
TRBJ1-1 | TRBV10-3 | AISVGGAGSGNTEAF
TRBJ2-7 | TRBV7-9 | ASSRQGYEQY
TRBJ2-1 | TRBV10-3 | AISESVPGEGRDEQF
TRBJ1-2 | TRBV9 | ASSTRDLPNYGYT
TRBJ1-1 | TRBV19 | ASSTYREMNTEAF
TRBJ1-1 | TRBV2 | ASSVTGNTEAF
TRBJ2-7 | TRBV9 | ASSARWESYEQY
TRBJ2-7 | TRBV5-4 | AGGRGRGYEQY
TRBJ1-6 | TRBV25-1 | ASRMARDRGPDSPLH
TRBJ1-5 | TRBV2 | ASSDSDRADQPQH
TRBJ1-1 | TRBV5-1 | ASSLLQGASFTEAF
TRBJ1-2 | TRBV4-2 | ASSPKGTDDNYGYT
TRBJ2-5 | TRBV19 | ASSPAGVRGRETQY
TRBJ2-1 | TRBV27 | ASSLPGGLVNEQF
TRBJ2-3 | TRBV14 | ASSLRTSGGARDTQY
TRBJ2-7 | TRBV9 | ASSVGSSYEQY
TRBJ2-1 | TRBV6-6 | ASSYRSYNEQF
TRBJ2-2 | TRBV5-6 | ASSTRQGNTGELF
TRBJ1-2 | TRBV29-1 | SVEGGGSYT
TRBJ2-3 | TRBV5-1 | ASSPDLAGTDTQY
TRBJ1-1 | TRBV30 | AWSVSQDNTEAF
TRBJ1-1 | TRBV5-1 | ASSLGEVTEAF
TRBJ2-3 | TRBV6-5 | ASSYQQAGTDTQY
TRBJ2-7 | TRBV6-1 | ATRTRALEQY